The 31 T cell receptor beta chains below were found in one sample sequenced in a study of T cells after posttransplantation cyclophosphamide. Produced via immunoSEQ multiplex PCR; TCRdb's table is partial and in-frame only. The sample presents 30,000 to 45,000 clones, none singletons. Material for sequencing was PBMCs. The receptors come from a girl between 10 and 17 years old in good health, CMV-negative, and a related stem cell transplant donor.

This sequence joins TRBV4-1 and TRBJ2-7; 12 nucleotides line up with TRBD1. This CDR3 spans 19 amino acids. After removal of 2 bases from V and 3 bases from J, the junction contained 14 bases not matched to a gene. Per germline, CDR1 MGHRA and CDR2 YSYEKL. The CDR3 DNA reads TGCGCCAGCAGCCAATTTCGCGGGACAGGGGGCGAGGGGGACTACGAGCAGTACTTC. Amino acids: CASSQFRGTGGEGDYEQYF.

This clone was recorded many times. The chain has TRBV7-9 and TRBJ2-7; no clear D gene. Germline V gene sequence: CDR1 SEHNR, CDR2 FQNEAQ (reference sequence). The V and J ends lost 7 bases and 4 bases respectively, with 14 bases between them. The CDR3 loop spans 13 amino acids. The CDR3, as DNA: TGTGCCAGCACCTCCTCAATCGGGTACGAGCAGTACTTC. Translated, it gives CASTSSIGYEQYF.

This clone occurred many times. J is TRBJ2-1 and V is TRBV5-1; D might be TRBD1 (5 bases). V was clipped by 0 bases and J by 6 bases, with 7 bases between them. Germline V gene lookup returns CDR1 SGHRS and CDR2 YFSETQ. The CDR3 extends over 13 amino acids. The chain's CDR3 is CASSLAGINEQFF. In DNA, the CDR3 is TGCGCCAGCAGCTTGGCAGGGATCAATGAGCAGTTCTTC.

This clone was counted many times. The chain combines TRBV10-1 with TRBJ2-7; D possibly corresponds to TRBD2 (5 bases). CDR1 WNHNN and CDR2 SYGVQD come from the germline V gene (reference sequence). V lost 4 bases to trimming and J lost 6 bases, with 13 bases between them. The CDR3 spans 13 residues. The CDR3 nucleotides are TGCGCCAGCAGTGGTGCGGGCGGGCTCGAGCAGTACTTC. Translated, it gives CASSGAGGLEQYF.

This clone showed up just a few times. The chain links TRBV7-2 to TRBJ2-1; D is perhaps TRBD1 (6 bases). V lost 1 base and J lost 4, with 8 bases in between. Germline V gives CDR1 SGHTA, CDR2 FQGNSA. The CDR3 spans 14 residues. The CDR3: CASSLVGGYNEQFF. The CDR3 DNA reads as TGTGCCAGCAGCTTAGTAGGGGGTTACAATGAGCAGTTCTTC.

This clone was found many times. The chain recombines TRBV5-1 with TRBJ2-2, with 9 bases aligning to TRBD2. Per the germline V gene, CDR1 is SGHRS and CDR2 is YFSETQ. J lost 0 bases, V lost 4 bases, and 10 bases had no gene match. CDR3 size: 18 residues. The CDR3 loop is CASSTPQLAGSNTGELFF. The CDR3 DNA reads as TGCGCCAGCAGCACTCCCCAGCTAGCGGGGTCGAACACCGGGGAGCTGTTTTTT.

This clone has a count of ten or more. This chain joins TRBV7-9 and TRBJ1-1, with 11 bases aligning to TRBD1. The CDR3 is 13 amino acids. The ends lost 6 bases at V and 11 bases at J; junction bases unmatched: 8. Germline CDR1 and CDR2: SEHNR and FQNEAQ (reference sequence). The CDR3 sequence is CASSLGQGAPAFF. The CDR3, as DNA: TGTGCCAGCAGTCTAGGACAGGGGGCCCCGGCTTTCTTT.

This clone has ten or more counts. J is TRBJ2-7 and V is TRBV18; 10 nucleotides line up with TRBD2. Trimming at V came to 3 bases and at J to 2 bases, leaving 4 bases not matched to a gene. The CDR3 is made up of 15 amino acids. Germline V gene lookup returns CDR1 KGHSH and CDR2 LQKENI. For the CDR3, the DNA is TGTGCCAGCTCACCTACAAGCGGGGGGGCCTACGAGCAGTACTTC. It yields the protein CASSPTSGGAYEQYF.

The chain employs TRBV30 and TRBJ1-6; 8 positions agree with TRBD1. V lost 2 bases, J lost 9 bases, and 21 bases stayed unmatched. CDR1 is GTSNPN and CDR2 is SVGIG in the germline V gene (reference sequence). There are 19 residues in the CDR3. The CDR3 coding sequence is TGTGCCTGGAGTTCCCTACGGACCCTCAGGACAGGGCGCACTTCACCCCTCCACTTT. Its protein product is CAWSSLRTLRTGRTSPLHF.

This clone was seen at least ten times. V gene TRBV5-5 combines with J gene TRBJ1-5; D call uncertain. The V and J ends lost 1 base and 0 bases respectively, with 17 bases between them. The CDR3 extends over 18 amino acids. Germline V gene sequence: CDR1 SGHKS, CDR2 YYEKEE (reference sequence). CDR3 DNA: TGTGCCAGCAGCTTGTTCCCGCAGGTTCACAATAGCAATCAGCCCCAGCATTTT. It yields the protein CASSLFPQVHNSNQPQHF.

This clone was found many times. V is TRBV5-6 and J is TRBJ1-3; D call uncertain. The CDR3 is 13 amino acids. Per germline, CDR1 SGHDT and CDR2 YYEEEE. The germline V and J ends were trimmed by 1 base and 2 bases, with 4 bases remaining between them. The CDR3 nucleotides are TGTGCCAGCAGCTTGCCTCCTGGAAACACCATATATTTT. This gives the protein CASSLPPGNTIYF.

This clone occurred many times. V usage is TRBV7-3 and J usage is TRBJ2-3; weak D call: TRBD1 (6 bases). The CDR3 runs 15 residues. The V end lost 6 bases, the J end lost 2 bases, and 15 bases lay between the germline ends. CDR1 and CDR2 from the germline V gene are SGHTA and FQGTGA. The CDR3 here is CASSSRQDPTDTQYF. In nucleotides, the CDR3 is TGTGCCAGCAGTTCACGACAGGATCCCACAGATACGCAGTATTTT.

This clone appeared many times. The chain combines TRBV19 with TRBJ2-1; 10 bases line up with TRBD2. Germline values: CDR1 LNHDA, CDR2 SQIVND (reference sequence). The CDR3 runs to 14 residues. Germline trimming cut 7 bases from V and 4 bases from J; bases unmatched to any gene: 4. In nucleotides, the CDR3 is TGTGCCAGTAACGCACTAGCGGGATACAATGAGCAGTTCTTC. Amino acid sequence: CASNALAGYNEQFF.

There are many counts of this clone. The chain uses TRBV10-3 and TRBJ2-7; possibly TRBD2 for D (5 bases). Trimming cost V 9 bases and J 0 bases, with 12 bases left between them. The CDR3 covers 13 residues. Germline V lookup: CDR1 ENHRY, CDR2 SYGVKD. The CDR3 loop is CAIKGDVSYEQYF. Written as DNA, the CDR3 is TGTGCCATTAAGGGAGACGTCTCCTACGAGCAGTACTTC.

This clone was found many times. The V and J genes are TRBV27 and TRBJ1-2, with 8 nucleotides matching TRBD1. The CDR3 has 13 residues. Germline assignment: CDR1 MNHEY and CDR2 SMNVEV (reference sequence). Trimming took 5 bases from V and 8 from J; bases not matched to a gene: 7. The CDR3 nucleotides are TGTGCCAGCAGTCCACGGACAGGGAGGGGCTACACCTTC. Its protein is CASSPRTGRGYTF.

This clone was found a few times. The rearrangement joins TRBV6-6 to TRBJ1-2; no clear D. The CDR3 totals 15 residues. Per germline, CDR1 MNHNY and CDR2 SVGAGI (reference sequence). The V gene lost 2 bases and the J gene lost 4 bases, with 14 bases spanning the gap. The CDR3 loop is CASSYVPGSPYGYTF. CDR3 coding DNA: TGTGCCAGCAGTTACGTACCCGGGTCCCCCTATGGCTACACCTTC.

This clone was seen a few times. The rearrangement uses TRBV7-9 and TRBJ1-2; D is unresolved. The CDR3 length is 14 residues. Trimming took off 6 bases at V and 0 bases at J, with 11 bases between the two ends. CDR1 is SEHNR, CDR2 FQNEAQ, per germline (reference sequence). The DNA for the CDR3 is TGTGCCAGCAGACAACCCGGGGCTAACTATGGCTACACCTTC. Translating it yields CASRQPGANYGYTF.

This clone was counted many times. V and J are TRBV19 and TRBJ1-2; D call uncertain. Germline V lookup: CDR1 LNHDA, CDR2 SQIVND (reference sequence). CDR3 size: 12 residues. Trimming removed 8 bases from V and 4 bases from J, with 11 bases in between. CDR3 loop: CASHSGLYGYTF. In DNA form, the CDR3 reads TGTGCCAGTCACAGCGGACTCTATGGCTACACCTTC.

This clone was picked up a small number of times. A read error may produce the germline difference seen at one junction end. The CDR3 DNA reads as TGTGCCAGCAGTGTATCCGGGACAGAAAACTACGAGCAGTACTTC. Its translation: CASSVSGTENYEQYF. The chain carries TRBV27 and TRBJ2-5; 7 bases map to TRBD1. The end of the DNA fits TRBJ2-7 better, so the J call may be wrong. CDR1 MNHEY and CDR2 SMNVEV come from the germline V gene (reference sequence). The CDR3 consists of 15 residues.

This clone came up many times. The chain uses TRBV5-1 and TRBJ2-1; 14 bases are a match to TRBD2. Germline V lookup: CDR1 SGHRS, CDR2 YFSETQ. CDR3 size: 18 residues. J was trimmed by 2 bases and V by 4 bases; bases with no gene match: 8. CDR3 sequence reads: CASSAGTSGSLAYNEQFF. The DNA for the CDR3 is TGCGCCAGCAGCGCCGGGACTAGCGGGAGTCTGGCCTACAATGAGCAGTTCTTC.

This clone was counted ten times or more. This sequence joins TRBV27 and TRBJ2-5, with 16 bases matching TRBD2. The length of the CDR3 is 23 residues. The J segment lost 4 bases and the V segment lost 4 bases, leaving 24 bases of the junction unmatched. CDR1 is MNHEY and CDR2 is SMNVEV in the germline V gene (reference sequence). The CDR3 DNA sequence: TGTGCCAGCAGTTCACGTCCCGGGACAGGGCCGGGACTAGCGGGAGGGCCGTTAGAGACCCAGTACTTC. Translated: CASSSRPGTGPGLAGGPLETQYF.

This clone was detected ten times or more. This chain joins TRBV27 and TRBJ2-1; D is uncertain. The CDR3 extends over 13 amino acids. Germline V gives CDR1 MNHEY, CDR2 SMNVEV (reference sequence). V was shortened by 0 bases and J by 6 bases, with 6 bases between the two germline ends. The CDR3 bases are TGTGCCAGCAGTTTATCTAGATTCAATGAGCAGTTCTTC. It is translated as CASSLSRFNEQFF.

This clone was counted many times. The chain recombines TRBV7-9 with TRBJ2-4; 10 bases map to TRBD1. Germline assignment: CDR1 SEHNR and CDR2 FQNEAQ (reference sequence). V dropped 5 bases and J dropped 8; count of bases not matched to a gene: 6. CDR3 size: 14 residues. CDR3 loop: CASSPLDRGYIQYF. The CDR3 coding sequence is TGTGCCAGCAGCCCATTGGACAGGGGGTACATTCAGTACTTC. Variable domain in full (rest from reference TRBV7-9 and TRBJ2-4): DTGVSQNPRHKITKRGQNVTFRCDPISEHNRLYWYRQTLGQGPEFLTYFQNEAQLEKSRLLSDRFSAERPKGSFSTLEIQRTEQGDSAMYLCASSPLDRGYIQYFGAGTRLSVL.

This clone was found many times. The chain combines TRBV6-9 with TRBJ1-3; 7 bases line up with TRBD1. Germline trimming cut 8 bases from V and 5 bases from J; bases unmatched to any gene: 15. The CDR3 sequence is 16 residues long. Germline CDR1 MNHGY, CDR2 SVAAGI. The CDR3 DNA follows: TGTGCCAGCCACCCCTTTCCGGGACAGTGGCGAAACACCATATATTTT. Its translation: CASHPFPGQWRNTIYF.

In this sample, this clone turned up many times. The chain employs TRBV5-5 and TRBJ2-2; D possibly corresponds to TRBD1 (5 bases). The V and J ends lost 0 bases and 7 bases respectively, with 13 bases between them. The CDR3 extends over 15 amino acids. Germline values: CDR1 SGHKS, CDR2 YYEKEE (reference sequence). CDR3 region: CASSLEGVESGELFF. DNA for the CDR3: TGTGCCAGCAGCTTGGAAGGGGTGGAGAGCGGGGAGCTGTTTTTT.

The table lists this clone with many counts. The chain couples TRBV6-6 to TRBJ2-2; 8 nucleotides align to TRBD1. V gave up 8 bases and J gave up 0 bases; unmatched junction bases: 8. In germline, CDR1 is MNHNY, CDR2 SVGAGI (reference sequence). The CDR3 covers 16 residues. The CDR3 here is CASRQPGQANTGELFF. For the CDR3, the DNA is TGTGCCAGCCGCCAACCGGGACAGGCGAACACCGGGGAGCTGTTTTTT.

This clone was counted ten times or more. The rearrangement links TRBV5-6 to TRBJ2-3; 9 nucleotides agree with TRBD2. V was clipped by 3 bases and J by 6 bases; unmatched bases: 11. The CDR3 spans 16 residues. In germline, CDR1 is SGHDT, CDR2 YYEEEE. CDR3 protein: CASSSGLAWSSDTQYF. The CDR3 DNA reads TGTGCCAGCAGCTCCGGACTAGCGTGGTCCTCGGATACGCAGTATTTT. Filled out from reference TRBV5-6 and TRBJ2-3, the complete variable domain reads DAGVTQSPTHLIKTRGQQVTLRCSPKSGHDTVSWYQQALGQGPQFIFQYYEEEERQRGNFPDRFSGHQFPNYSSELNVNALLLGDSALYLCASSSGLAWSSDTQYFGPGTRLTVL.

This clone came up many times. As DNA, the CDR3 is TGTGCCAGCAGTGACTCGACAGGGGATGGCTACACCTTC. Translating it yields CASSDSTGDGYTF. The J gene is TRBJ1-2, the V gene TRBV6-4; 8 bases line up with TRBD1. This CDR3 is 13 amino acids long. Germline trimming cut 0 bases from V and 6 bases from J; bases unmatched to any gene: 0. Germline CDR1 reads MRHNA; CDR2 reads SNTAGT.

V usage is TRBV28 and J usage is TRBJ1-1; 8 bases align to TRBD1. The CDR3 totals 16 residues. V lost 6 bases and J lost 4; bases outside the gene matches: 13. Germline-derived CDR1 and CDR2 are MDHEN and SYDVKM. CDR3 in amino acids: CASSEGQGLSGTEAFF. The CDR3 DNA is TGTGCCAGCAGCGAAGGACAGGGCCTTTCTGGCACTGAAGCTTTCTTT.

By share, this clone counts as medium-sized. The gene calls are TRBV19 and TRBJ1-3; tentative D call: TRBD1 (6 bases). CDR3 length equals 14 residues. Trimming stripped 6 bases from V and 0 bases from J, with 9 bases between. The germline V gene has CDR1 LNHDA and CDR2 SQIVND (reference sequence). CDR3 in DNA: TGTGCCAGTAGACGGACAGCCTCTGGAAACACCATATATTTT. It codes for CASRRTASGNTIYF.

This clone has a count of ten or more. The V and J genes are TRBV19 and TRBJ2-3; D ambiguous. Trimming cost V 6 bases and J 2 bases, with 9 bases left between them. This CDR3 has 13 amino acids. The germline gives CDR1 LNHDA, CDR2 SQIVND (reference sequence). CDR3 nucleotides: TGTGCCAGTAGCCTACAGTACACAGATACGCAGTATTTT. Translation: CASSLQYTDTQYF. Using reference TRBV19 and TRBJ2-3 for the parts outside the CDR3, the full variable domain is DGGITQSPKYLFRKEGQNVTLSCEQNLNHDAMYWYRQDPGQGLRLIYYSQIVNDFQKGDIAEGYSVSREKKESFPLTVTSAQKNPTAFYLCASSLQYTDTQYFGPGTRLTVL.